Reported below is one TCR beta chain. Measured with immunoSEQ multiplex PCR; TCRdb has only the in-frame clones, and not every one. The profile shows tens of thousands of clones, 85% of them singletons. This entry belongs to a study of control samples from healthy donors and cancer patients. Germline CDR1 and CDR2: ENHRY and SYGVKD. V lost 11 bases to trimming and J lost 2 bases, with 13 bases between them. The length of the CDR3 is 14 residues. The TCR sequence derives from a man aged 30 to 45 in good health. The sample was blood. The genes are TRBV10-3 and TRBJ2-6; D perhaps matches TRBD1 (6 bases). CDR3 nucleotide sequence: TGTGCCTCGTATAGGGGGACTGGGGCCAACGTCCTGACTTTC. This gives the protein CASYRGTGANVLTF.